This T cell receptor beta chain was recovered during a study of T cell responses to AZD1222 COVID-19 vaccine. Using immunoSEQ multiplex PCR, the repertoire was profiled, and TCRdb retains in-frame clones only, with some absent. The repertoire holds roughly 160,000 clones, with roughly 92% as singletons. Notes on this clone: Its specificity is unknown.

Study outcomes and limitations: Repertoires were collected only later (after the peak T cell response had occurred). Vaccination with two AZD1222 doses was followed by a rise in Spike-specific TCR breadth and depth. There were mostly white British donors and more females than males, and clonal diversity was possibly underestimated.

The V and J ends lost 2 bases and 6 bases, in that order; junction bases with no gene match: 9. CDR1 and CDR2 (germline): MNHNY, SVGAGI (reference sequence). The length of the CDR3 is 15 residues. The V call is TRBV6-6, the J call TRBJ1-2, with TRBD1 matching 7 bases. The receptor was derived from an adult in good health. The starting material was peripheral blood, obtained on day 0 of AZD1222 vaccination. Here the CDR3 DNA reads TGTGCCAGCAGTTACCGAGACAGGGTAGGACATGGCTACACCTTC. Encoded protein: CASSYRDRVGHGYTF.